This T cell receptor (beta chain) is from a study of blood T cell repertoires in COVID-19. Whole-study context: Specimens from acute and convalescent COVID-19 originated in the United States, Italy and Spain. In each case, the material was cDNA or gDNA derived from T cells, B-cell-depleted T cells, or PBMCs.

CDR1 SGHTA and CDR2 FQGNSA come from the germline V gene. The CDR3 is made up of 14 amino acids. Trimming left V 6 bases short and J 3 bases short, with 14 bases between. Per the original methods: Nucleated cell counts were estimated from reference gene primer amplification. Sequencing used immunoSEQ multiplex PCR; TCRdb keeps in-frame clones, though not all of them. V, J and clone size were drawn from that table, and D and trimming were deduced from the DNA. The sample holds 200,000 to 250,000 clones, around 80% seen once. This clonotype was sampled from a woman aged 80 or over with acute or convalescent COVID-19. The sequencing sample was made of peripheral blood. J is TRBJ2-5 and V is TRBV7-2; D not certain. The DNA for the CDR3 is TGTGCCAGCAGTCCCCGACTTAACAAAGAGACCCAGTACTTC. Protein product: CASSPRLNKETQYF.